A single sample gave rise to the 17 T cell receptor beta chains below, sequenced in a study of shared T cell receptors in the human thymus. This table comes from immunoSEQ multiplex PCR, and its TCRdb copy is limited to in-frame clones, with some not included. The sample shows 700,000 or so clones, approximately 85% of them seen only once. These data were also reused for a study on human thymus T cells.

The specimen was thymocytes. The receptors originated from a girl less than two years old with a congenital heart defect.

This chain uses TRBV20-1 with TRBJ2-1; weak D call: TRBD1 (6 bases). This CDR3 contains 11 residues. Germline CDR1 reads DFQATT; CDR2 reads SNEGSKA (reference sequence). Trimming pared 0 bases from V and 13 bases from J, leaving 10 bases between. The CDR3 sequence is CSARDWTEQFF. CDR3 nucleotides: TGCAGTGCTAGAGATTGGACAGAACAGTTCTTC.

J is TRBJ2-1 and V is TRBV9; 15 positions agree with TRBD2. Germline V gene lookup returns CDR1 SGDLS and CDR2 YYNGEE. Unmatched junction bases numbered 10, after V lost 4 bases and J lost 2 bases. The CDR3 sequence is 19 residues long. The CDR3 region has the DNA TGTGCCAGCAGCACCACCGGGACTAGCGGGGGGCCCCCCTACAATGAGCAGTTCTTC. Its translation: CASSTTGTSGGPPYNEQFF. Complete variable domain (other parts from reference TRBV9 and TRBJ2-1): DSGVTQTPKHLITATGQRVTLRCSPRSGDLSVYWYQQSLDQGLQFLIQYYNGEERAKGNILERFSAQQFPDLHSELNLSSLELGDSALYFCASSTTGTSGGPPYNEQFFGPGTRLTVL.

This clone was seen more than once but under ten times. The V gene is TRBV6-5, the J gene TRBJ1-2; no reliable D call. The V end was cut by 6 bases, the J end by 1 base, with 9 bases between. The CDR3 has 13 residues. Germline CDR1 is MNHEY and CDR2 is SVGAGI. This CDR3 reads CASRQRGNYGYTF. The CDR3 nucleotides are TGTGCCAGCAGGCAACGGGGTAACTATGGCTACACCTTC.

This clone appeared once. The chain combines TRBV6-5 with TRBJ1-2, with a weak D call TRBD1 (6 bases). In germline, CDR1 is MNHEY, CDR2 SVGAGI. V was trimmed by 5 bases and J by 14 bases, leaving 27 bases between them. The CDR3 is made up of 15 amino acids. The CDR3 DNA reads TGTGCCAGCAGTCTAAACCGACAGGCTTCCAATGGCGGTACCTTC. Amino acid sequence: CASSLNRQASNGGTF.

The CDR3 DNA reads TGTGCCAGCAGTTACACCTCGCACAGGGGATTGGAGACCCAGTACTTC. It translates to CASSYTSHRGLETQYF. V gene TRBV6-5 combines with J gene TRBJ2-5; TRBD1 matches at 7 bases. The trim removed 2 bases at V and 5 bases at J, leaving 11 bases unmatched. This CDR3 is 16 amino acids long. Per germline, CDR1 MNHEY and CDR2 SVGAGI.

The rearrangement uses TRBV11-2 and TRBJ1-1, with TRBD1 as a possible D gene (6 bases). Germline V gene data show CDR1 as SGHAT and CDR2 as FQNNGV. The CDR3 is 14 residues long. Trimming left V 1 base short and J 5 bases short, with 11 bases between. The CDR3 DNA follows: TGTGCCAGCAGCTTAGCAGGGGTCGATACTGAAGCTTTCTTT. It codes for CASSLAGVDTEAFF.

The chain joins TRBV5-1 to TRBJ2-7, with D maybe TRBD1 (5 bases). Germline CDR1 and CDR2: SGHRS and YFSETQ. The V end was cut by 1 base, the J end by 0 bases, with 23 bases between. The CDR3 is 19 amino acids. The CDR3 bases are TGCGCCAGCAGCTTGAGGCCCAGGGAAATCAGCCCTAGCTCCTACGAGCAGTACTTC. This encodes CASSLRPREISPSSYEQYF.

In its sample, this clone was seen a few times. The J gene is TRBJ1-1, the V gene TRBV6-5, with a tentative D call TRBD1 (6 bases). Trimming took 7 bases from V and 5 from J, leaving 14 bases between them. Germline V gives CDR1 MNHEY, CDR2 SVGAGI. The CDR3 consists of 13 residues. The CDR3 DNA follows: TGTGCCAGCAACCAAGCCAGGGGTACTGAAGCTTTCTTT. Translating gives CASNQARGTEAFF.

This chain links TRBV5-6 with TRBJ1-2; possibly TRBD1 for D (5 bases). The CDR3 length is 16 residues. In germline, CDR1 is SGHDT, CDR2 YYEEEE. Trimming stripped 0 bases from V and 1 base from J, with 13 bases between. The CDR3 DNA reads TGTGCCAGCAGCTTGGGGGGGGGATTTTTTAACTATGGCTACACCTTC. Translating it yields CASSLGGGFFNYGYTF. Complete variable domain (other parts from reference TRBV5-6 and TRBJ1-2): DAGVTQSPTHLIKTRGQQVTLRCSPKSGHDTVSWYQQALGQGPQFIFQYYEEEERQRGNFPDRFSGHQFPNYSSELNVNALLLGDSALYLCASSLGGGFFNYGYTFGSGTRLTVV.

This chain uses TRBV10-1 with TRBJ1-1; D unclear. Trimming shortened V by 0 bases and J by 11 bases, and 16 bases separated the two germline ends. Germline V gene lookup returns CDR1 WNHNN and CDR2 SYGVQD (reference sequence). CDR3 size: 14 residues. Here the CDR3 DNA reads TGCGCCAGCAGTGAGTCGAGGCATCCCAGCGAGGCTTTCTTT. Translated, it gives CASSESRHPSEAFF.

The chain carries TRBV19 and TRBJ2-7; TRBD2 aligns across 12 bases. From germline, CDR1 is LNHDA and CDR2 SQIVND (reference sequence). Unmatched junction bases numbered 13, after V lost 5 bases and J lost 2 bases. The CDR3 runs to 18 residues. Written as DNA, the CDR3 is TGTGCCAGTAGTCGATTCGCTAGCGGGGGGGCCAAACCCTACGAGCAGTACTTC. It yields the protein CASSRFASGGAKPYEQYF.

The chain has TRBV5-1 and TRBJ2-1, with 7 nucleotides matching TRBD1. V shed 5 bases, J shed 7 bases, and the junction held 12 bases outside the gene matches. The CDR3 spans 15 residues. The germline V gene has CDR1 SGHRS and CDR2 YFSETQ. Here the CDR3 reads CASSTGTVSHNEQFF. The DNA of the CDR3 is TGCGCCAGCAGTACCGGGACAGTCAGCCATAATGAGCAGTTCTTC.

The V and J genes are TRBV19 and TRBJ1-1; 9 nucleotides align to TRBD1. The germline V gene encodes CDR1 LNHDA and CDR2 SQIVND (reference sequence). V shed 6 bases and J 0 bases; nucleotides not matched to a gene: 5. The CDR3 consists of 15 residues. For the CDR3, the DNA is TGTGCCAGTAGGGACCGGGACAGGGTGAACACTGAAGCTTTCTTT. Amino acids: CASRDRDRVNTEAFF.

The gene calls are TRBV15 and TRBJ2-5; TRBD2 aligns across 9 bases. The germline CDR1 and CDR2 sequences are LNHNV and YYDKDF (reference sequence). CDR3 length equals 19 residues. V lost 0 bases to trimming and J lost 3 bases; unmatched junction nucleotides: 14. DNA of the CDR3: TGTGCCACCAGCAGAGAGCGGGGTAGCGGGGGAATATTGAAAGAGACCCAGTACTTC. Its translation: CATSRERGSGGILKETQYF.

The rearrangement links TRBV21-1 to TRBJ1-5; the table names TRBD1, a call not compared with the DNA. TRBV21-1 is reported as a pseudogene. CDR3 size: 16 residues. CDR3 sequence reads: CASSKRRTGLNQPQHF. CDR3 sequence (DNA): TGTGCCAGCAGCAAAAGGAGAACAGGGCTCAATCAGCCCCAGCATTTT.

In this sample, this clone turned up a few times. CDR3 nucleotides: TGTGCTAGTGGTTCCTTCACAGGGGGCGTGTTGGACACTGAAGCTTTCTTT. Its translation is CASGSFTGGVLDTEAFF. This chain uses TRBV12-5 with TRBJ1-1, with 9 bases that match TRBD1. Germline trimming cut 4 bases from V and 3 bases from J; bases unmatched to any gene: 12. The CDR3 has 17 amino acids. Germline V gene data show CDR1 as LGHNT and CDR2 as FRNRAP.

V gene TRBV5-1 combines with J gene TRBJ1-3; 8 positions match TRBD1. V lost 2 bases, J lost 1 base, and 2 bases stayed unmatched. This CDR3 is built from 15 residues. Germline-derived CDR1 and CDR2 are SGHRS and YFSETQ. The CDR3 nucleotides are TGCGCCAGCAGCTTCCAGGGGGCTTCTGGAAACACCATATATTTT. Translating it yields CASSFQGASGNTIYF. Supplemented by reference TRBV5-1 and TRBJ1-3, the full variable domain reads KAGVTQTPRYLIKTRGQQVTLSCSPISGHRSVSWYQQTPGQGLQFLFEYFSETQRNKGNFPGRFSGRQFSNSRSEMNVSTLELGDSALYLCASSFQGASGNTIYFGEGSWLTVV.